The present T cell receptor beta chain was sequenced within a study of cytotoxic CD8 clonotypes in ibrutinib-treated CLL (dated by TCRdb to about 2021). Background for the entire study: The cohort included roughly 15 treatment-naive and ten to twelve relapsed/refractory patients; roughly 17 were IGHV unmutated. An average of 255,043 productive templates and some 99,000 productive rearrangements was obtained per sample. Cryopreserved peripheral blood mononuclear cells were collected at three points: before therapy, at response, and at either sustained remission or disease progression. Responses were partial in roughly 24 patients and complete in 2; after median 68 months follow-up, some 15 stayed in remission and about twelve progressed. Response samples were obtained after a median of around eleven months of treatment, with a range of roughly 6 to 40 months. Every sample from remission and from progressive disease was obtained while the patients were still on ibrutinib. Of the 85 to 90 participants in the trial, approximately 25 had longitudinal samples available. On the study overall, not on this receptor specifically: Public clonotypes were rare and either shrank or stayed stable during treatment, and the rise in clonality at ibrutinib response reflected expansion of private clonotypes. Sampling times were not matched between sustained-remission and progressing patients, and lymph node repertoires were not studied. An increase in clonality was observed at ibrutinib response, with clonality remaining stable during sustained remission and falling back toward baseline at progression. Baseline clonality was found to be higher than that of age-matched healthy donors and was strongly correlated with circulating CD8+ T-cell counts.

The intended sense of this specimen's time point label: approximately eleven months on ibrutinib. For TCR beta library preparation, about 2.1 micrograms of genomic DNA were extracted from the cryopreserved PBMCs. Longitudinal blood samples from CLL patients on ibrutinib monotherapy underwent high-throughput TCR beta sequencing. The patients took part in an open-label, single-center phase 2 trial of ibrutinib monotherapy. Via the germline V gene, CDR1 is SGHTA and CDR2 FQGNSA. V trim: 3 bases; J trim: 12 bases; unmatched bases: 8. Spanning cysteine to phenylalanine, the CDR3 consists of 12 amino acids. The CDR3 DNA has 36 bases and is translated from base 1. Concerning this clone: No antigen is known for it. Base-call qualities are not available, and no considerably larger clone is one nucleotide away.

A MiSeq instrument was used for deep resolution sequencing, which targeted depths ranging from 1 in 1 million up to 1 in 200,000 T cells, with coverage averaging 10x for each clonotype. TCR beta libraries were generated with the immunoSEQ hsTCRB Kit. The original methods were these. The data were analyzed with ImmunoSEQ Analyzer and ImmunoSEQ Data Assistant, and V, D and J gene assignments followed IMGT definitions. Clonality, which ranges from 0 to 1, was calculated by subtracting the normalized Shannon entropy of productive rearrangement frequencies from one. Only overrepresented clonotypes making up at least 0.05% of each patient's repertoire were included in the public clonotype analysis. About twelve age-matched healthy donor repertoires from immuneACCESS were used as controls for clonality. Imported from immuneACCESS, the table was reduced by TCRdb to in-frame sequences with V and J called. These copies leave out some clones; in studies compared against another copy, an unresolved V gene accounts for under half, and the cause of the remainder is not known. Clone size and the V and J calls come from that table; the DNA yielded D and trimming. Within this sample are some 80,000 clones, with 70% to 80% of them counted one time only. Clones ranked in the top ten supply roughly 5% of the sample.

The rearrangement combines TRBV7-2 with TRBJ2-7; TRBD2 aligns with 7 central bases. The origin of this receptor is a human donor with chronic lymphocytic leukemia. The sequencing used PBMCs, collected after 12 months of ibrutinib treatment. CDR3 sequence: CASSFYRGDLYF. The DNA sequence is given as TGTGCCAGCAGCTTTTATCGGGGGGATCTGTACTTC.